This note documents a single T cell receptor beta chain sequence. Its cognate antigen is unknown. The PCR was carried out with 60 Vbeta primers and 13 Jbeta primers. How the authors handled the data: Later analysis identified some 88 million unique TCR beta chains, approximately 11 million shared. Only in-frame clones appear in the TCRdb table, and some are missing; sequencing was by immunoSEQ multiplex PCR. For V, J and clone size, that table is used; D and trimming come from the DNA. The repertoire holds approximately 160,000 clones, with 82% as singletons. The sample is drawn from a study of cytomegalovirus exposure and HLA in healthy donors. The wider study: HLA-typed donors were the source of roughly 80 million unique TCRs held in an early data release. Whole-study findings and limits: According to reports, the classifier identified cytomegalovirus status with high specificity and sensitivity. Using a false discovery rate of 0.05, a later analysis showed that approximately 17,000 TCR beta sequences were associated with HLA alleles.

CDR1 and CDR2 from the germline V gene are KGHSH and LQKENI. The V end was cut by 5 bases, the J end by 7 bases, with 9 bases between. The CDR3 has 12 residues. Sequencing was performed on PBMCs. The source of this sequence is a male donor in good health and CMV-seronegative. The chain carries TRBV18 and TRBJ2-1; weak D call: TRBD2 (5 bases). For the CDR3, the DNA is TGTGCCAGCTCAGAACTAGGTAATGAGCAGTTCTTC. It encodes CASSELGNEQFF.